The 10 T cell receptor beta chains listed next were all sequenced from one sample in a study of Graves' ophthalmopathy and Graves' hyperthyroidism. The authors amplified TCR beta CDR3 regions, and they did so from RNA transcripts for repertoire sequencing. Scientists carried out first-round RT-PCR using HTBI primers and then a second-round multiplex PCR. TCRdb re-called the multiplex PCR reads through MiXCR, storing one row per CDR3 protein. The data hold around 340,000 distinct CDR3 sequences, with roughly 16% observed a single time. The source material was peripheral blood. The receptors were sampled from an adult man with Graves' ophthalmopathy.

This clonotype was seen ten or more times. CDR3 region: CATSDNTPGLAFYEQYF. CDR3 DNA: TGTGCCACCAGTGATAATACTCCGGGACTAGCTTTCTACGAGCAGTACTTC. The rearrangement uses TRBV24-1 and TRBJ2-7; 9 nucleotides align to TRBD2. The CDR3 is made up of 17 amino acids. J gave up 3 bases and V 3 bases, and 11 bases lay outside the gene matches. Germline CDR1 reads KGHDR; CDR2 reads SFDVKD.

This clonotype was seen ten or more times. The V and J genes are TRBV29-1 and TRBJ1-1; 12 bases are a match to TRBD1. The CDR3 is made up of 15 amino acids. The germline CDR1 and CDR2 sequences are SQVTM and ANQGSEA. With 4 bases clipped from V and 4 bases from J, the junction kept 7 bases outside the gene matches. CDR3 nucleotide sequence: TGCAGCGTTGGTGGGACAGGGGGCCTGGCCACTGAAGCTTTCTTT. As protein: CSVGGTGGLATEAFF.

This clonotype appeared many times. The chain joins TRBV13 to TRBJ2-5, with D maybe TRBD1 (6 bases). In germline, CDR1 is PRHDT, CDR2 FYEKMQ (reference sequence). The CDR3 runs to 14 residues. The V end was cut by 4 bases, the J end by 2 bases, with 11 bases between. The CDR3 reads CASSSHREQETQYF. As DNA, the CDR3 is TGTGCCAGCAGCTCCCACAGGGAACAAGAGACCCAGTACTTC.

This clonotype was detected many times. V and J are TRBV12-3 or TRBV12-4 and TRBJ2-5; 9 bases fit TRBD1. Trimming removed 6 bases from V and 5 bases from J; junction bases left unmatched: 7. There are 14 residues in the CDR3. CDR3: CASSHTGGLETQYF. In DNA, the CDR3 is TGTGCCAGCAGCCACACAGGGGGCTTGGAGACCCAGTACTTC.

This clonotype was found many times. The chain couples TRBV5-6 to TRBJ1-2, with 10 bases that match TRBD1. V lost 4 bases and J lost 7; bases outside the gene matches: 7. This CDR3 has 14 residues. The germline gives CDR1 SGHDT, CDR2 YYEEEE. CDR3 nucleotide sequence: TGTGCCAGCAGCGCCGGACAGGGGGAAACTGGCTACACCTTC. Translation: CASSAGQGETGYTF.

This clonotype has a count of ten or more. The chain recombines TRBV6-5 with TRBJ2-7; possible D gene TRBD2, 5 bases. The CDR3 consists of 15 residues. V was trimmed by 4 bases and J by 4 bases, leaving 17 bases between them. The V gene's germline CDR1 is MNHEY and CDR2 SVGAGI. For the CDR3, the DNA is TGTGCCAGCAGTTCTCGGGGTGGCATATTTTACGAGCAGTACTTC. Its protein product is CASSSRGGIFYEQYF.

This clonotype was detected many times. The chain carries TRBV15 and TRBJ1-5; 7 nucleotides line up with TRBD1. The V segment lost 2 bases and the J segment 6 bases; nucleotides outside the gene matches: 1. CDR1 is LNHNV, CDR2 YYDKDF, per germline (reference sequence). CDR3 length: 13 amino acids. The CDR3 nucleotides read TGTGCCACCAGCAGACACAGGGGTCAGCCCCAGCATTTT. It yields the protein CATSRHRGQPQHF.

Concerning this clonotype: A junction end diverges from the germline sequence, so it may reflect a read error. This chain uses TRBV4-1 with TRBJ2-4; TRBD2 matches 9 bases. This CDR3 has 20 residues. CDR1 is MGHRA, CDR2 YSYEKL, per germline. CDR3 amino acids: CASSQVRRGGADNSKDIQYF. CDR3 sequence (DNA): TGCGCCAGCAGCCAAGTTCGGCGCGGGGGGGCCGATAATTCCAAAGACATTCAGTACTTC.

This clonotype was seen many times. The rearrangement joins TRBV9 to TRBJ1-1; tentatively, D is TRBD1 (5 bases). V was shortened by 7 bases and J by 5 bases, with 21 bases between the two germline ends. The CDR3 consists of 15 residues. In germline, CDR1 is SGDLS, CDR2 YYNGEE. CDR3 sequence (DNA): TGTGCCAGCGCGGGAACCGGGGCCGAGGGGACTGAAGCTTTCTTT. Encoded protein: CASAGTGAEGTEAFF.

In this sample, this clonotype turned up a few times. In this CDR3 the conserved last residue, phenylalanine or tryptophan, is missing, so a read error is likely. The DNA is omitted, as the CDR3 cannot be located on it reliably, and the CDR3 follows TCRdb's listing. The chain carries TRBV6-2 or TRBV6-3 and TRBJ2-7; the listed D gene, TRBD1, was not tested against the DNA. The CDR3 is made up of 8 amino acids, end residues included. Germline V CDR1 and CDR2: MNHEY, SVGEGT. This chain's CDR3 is CASSEKGG.